Following are 15 T cell receptor beta chains from one sample sequenced in a study of spatial heterogeneity in lung cancer. TCRdb itself ran the 5' RACE reads through MiXCR, one entry per CDR3 protein. The data show about 85,000 distinct CDR3 sequences, 15% to 20% seen once. Described time point: sample taken at primary tumor resection. Unsorted whole RNA from tumor, nontumor lung or frozen PBMC underwent sequencing. Material: PBMCs, obtained at surgery. These receptors were collected from a male donor with early-stage non-small cell lung cancer.

The chain employs TRBV28 and TRBJ2-7; tentative D call: TRBD2 (6 bases). V shed 5 bases and J shed 3 bases, with 14 bases lying between them. CDR1 and CDR2 from the germline V gene are MDHEN and SYDVKM. This CDR3 has 14 residues. The CDR3 here is CASSMGLQYYEQYF. DNA for the CDR3: TGTGCCAGCAGTATGGGACTGCAATACTACGAGCAGTACTTC.

The chain has TRBV5-1 and TRBJ2-7; a weak D match, TRBD2 (5 bases). V lost 0 bases and J 2 bases, leaving 9 bases between the germline ends. Germline CDR1 is SGHRS and CDR2 is YFSETQ. This CDR3 comprises 14 residues. The CDR3 spells CASSLEEGPYEQYF. In nucleotides, the CDR3 is TGCGCCAGCAGCTTGGAAGAGGGTCCCTACGAGCAGTACTTC.

This clonotype turned up a few times. V is TRBV9 and J is TRBJ2-7, with D perhaps TRBD1 (5 bases). The CDR3 is 14 residues long. CDR1 is SGDLS and CDR2 is YYNGEE in the germline V gene. V was trimmed by 0 bases and J by 3 bases, leaving 10 bases between them. CDR3 bases: TGTGCCAGCAGCGTAGGGACATCTTACTACGAGCAGTACTTC. Protein: CASSVGTSYYEQYF.

This clonotype appeared many times. The gene calls are TRBV7-2 and TRBJ1-6; D perhaps matches TRBD1 (5 bases). Germline CDR1 is SGHTA and CDR2 is FQGNSA. This CDR3 has 18 residues. V lost 2 bases and J lost 0, with 14 bases in between. The CDR3 nucleotides are TGTGCCAGCAGCTTAAAACCCAGGGAGAGCTCCTATAATTCACCCCTCCACTTT. Protein product: CASSLKPRESSYNSPLHF.

J is TRBJ1-1 and V is TRBV7-9; D not resolved. The CDR3 loop spans 13 amino acids. Germline V gene lookup returns CDR1 SEHNR and CDR2 FQNEAQ (reference sequence). The ends were cut back, 4 bases at V and 1 base at J, with 7 bases in the middle. CDR3 nucleotides: TGTGCCAGCAGCTCAGACACGAACACTGAAGCTTTCTTT. Translated: CASSSDTNTEAFF.

This clonotype showed up just a few times. The chain recombines TRBV12-3 or TRBV12-4 with TRBJ2-5; 8 bases agree with TRBD1. This CDR3 has 13 amino acids. V lost 7 bases, J lost 4 bases, and 5 bases stayed unmatched. The CDR3 region is CASNLQGGETQYF. DNA for the CDR3: TGTGCCAGCAACTTACAGGGGGGAGAGACCCAGTACTTC.

This clonotype has just a few counts. The chain uses TRBV27 and TRBJ2-7, with 7 bases matching TRBD2. The CDR3 runs to 13 residues. Germline trimming cut 6 bases from V and 2 bases from J; bases unmatched to any gene: 4. Germline V gene data show CDR1 as MNHEY and CDR2 as SMNVEV (reference sequence). The CDR3, as DNA: TGTGCCAGCAGCCATGGGACTACCTACGAGCAGTACTTC. Translating gives CASSHGTTYEQYF.

The chain recombines TRBV7-8 with TRBJ2-2; D may be TRBD2 (6 bases). Deletions cut 5 bases from V and 1 base from J, with 11 bases between. CDR1 SGHVS and CDR2 FQNEAQ come from the germline V gene. CDR3 length equals 15 residues. The DNA of the CDR3 is TGTGCCAGCAGCCGCGGGACTTTGAACACCGGGGAGCTGTTTTTT. Protein sequence: CASSRGTLNTGELFF.

The chain has TRBV5-6 and TRBJ2-2; maybe TRBD1 (6 bases). The CDR3 contains 17 residues. Trimming stripped 4 bases from V and 0 bases from J, with 16 bases between. Germline lookup yields CDR1 SGHDT and CDR2 YYEEEE. The CDR3 is CASSRPRDNANTGELFF. The CDR3 DNA follows: TGTGCCAGCAGCCGACCCCGGGACAACGCGAACACCGGGGAGCTGTTTTTT.

This chain uses TRBV6-6 with TRBJ1-5; D unresolved. Per germline, CDR1 MNHNY and CDR2 SVGAGI (reference sequence). Trimming removed 4 bases from V and 2 bases from J, with 12 bases in between. This CDR3 comprises 15 residues. CDR3 protein: CASSSPPMGNQPQHF. The CDR3 bases are TGTGCCAGCAGTTCTCCCCCCATGGGCAATCAGCCCCAGCATTTT.

This clonotype was picked up a small number of times. The chain uses TRBV24-1 and TRBJ2-6, with 7 bases matching TRBD1. This CDR3 is 16 amino acids long. Germline trimming cut 9 bases from V and 2 bases from J; bases unmatched to any gene: 9. CDR1 and CDR2 (germline): KGHDR, SFDVKD. CDR3 nucleotide sequence: TGTGCCACCGGCACAGGGGCAGAACCTGGGGCCAACGTCCTGACTTTC. Translated, it gives CATGTGAEPGANVLTF.

In its sample, this clonotype was seen a few times. The chain uses TRBV6-5 and TRBJ2-2; TRBD2 matches at 8 bases. This CDR3 spans 16 amino acids. Germline CDR1 and CDR2: MNHEY and SVGAGI. V shed 0 bases, J shed 2 bases, and the junction held 2 bases outside the gene matches. The CDR3 reads CASSYSTSGNTGELFF. The CDR3 DNA reads as TGTGCCAGCAGTTACTCAACTAGCGGTAACACCGGGGAGCTGTTTTTT.

The chain uses TRBV7-9 and TRBJ2-7, with a tentative D call TRBD2 (6 bases). Germline V gene sequence: CDR1 SEHNR, CDR2 FQNEAQ (reference sequence). Trimming shortened V by 4 bases and J by 4 bases, and 23 bases separated the two germline ends. The CDR3 runs 17 residues. The chain's CDR3 is CASSSTLTSPDVYEQYF. In DNA form, the CDR3 reads TGTGCCAGCAGCTCAACCCTGACTAGTCCGGACGTATACGAGCAGTACTTC.

Many counts were recorded for this clonotype. The V gene is TRBV2, the J gene TRBJ1-5; D ambiguous. Germline loops: CDR1 SNHLY, CDR2 FYNNEI. This CDR3 region has 15 residues. V lost 4 bases to trimming and J lost 5 bases, with 15 bases between them. Here the CDR3 reads CASSATGRPHQPQHF. The DNA of the CDR3 is TGTGCCAGCAGTGCTACGGGGAGGCCTCATCAGCCCCAGCATTTT. Combining the CDR3 with reference TRBV2 and TRBJ1-5 gives the whole variable domain EPEVTQTPSHQVTQMGQEVILRCVPISNHLYFYWYRQILGQKVEFLVSFYNNEISEKSEIFDDQFSVERPDGSNFTLKIRSTKLEDSAMYFCASSATGRPHQPQHFGDGTRLSIL.

This clonotype was picked up a small number of times. J is TRBJ1-1 and V is TRBV20-1; D might be TRBD1 (5 bases). The V gene lost 6 bases and the J gene lost 5 bases, with 16 bases spanning the gap. From germline, CDR1 is DFQATT and CDR2 SNEGSKA (reference sequence). The CDR3 is 13 amino acids. This chain's CDR3 is CSAARDWDTEAFF. The CDR3 DNA reads as TGCAGTGCGGCACGGGACTGGGATACTGAAGCTTTCTTT.